This T cell receptor beta chain came from a study of blood T cells in healthy people across ages. General study points: The recorded TCR beta diversity per million T cells decreased in a roughly linear manner with age.

Regarding this clonotype: Antigen unknown.

Primers used in a second PCR of about 6 to 11 cycles were a sample-barcoded 5' primer and a J-beta primer mix. Via MiXCR, TCRdb re-called the 5' RACE reads, giving one row per CDR3 protein. The table shows fewer than 1 million distinct CDR3 sequences, with around 42% occurring only once. Sequencing was carried out using blood. The sequence came from a man in his 60s in good health.

DNA of the CDR3: TGTGCCAGCAGCTTAAGGGTTGATACCTACAATGAGCAGTTCTTC. It translates to CASSLRVDTYNEQFF. V is TRBV5-4 and J is TRBJ2-1; D is unclear. The CDR3 loop spans 15 amino acids. Germline CDR1 is SGHNT and CDR2 is YYREEE (reference sequence). Trimming shortened V by 2 bases and J by 2 bases, and 11 bases separated the two germline ends.